The 5 T cell receptor beta chains given below trace back to one sample, sequenced in a study of blood T cell repertoires in COVID-19. TCRdb keeps only in-frame clones here, not all; method: immunoSEQ multiplex PCR. The table has a few hundred thousand clones, about 87% seen once. The sequenced sample was peripheral blood. Receptors originate from a woman aged 70-85 years with COVID-19, enrolled during active disease.

This clone appeared a single time. The chain recombines TRBV12-3 or TRBV12-4 with TRBJ1-1; D is ambiguous. V was clipped by 3 bases and J by 1 base, with 6 bases between them. The CDR3 contains 13 residues. CDR3 bases: TGTGCCAGCAGTTTTGGCCCGAACACTGAAGCTTTCTTT. Amino acid sequence: CASSFGPNTEAFF.

V gene TRBV28 combines with J gene TRBJ1-4; D may be TRBD1 (6 bases). CDR3 length equals 18 residues. Trimming pared 4 bases from V and 6 bases from J, leaving 24 bases between. Germline loops: CDR1 MDHEN, CDR2 SYDVKM. CDR3 sequence reads: CASSSLLSRGAPHEKLFF. CDR3 DNA: TGTGCCAGCAGTTCCCTCCTTAGCAGGGGCGCACCTCATGAAAAACTGTTTTTT.

The DNA for the CDR3 is TGTGCCAGCAGCTTCTCTAAGCGGGCAAGCTCCTACAATGAGCAGTTCTTC. Translating it yields CASSFSKRASSYNEQFF. The chain recombines TRBV7-9 with TRBJ2-1; a possible D gene is TRBD2 (6 bases). CDR1 is SEHNR, CDR2 FQNEAQ, per germline (reference sequence). Between the trimmed V and J ends, which lost 3 bases and 0 bases, there was a span of 15 bases. CDR3 size: 17 residues.

This CDR3 is CASSVGLSYNEQFF. CDR3 DNA sequence: TGTGCCAGCAGCGTAGGACTGTCCTACAATGAGCAGTTCTTC. The V gene is TRBV9, the J gene TRBJ2-1; D ambiguous. This CDR3 region has 14 residues. CDR1 and CDR2 (germline): SGDLS, YYNGEE. V lost 0 bases to trimming and J lost 1 base, with 5 bases between them.

The rearrangement uses TRBV7-9 and TRBJ2-7; 8 bases are a match to TRBD2. The CDR3 covers 15 residues. With 5 bases clipped from V and 0 bases from J, the junction kept 6 bases outside the gene matches. The germline V gene encodes CDR1 SEHNR and CDR2 FQNEAQ (reference sequence). The CDR3 coding sequence is TGTGCCAGCAGCCTACAGACTAGCGTCTCCTACGAGCAGTACTTC. It yields the protein CASSLQTSVSYEQYF.